These T cell receptor beta chains were read from a single sample in a study of blood T cell repertoires in COVID-19. The data were produced by immunoSEQ multiplex PCR, yet TCRdb's version contains in-frame clones alone and is incomplete. The data contain about 400,000 clones, 88% of them seen just once; the ten biggest clones take up 2% to 2.5%. The sequencing sample was made of PBMCs or T cells enriched from blood (not recorded which). The receptors here all came from a woman in her thirties or forties with acute COVID-19. Each CDR3 is given with its conserved first and last residue. The order of the fields is D gene, clone size, J gene, V gene, CDR3 DNA, CDR3 protein. A D gene is named only where the DNA matches it firmly. Part of the rows lack a size; the others show once, few, many or a class for expanded clones.

D: -
size: -
J: TRBJ2-1
V: TRBV7-2
DNA: TGTGCCAGCAGCTTCGGTGCAGGGAACAATGAGCAGTTCTTC
CDR3: CASSFGAGNNEQFF

D: -
size: -
J: TRBJ1-5
V: TRBV5-5
DNA: TGTGCCAGCAGCTTGTACGGGGAGAACCAGCCCCAGCATTTT
CDR3: CASSLYGENQPQHF

D: TRBD1
size: once
J: TRBJ1-1
V: TRBV30
DNA: TGTGCCTGGAATAAGCCGGGACAGGGGTTCACTGAAGCTTTCTTT
CDR3: CAWNKPGQGFTEAFF

D: TRBD1
size: -
J: TRBJ2-7
V: TRBV7-9
DNA: TGTGCCAGCAGCTTACGAGGGGGCGGAGAGCAGTACTTC
CDR3: CASSLRGGGEQYF

D: -
size: -
J: TRBJ1-5
V: TRBV19
DNA: TGTGCCAGTAGTATAGACCAGGGCGGGATAGAGCCCCAGCATTTT
CDR3: CASSIDQGGIEPQHF

D: TRBD2
size: few
J: TRBJ2-5
V: TRBV11-2
DNA: TGTGCCAGCAGCTTAGATCCACTAGCGGGGGACGGAGAGACCCAGTACTTC
CDR3: CASSLDPLAGDGETQYF

D: TRBD1
size: -
J: TRBJ1-1
V: TRBV25-1
DNA: TGTGCCAGCAGTGAAGGACAGGCTCCTTCCACTGAAGCTTTCTTT
CDR3: CASSEGQAPSTEAFF

D: -
size: -
J: TRBJ2-3
V: TRBV7-2
DNA: TGTGCCAGCAGCTTAGTAAAAGCAACAGATACGCAGTATTTT
CDR3: CASSLVKATDTQYF

D: TRBD1
size: once
J: TRBJ1-1
V: TRBV5-5
DNA: TGTGCCAGCAGCTTGGGACAGGGAATGAGAGAAGAAGCTTTCTTT
CDR3: CASSLGQGMREEAFF

D: -
size: -
J: TRBJ2-1
V: TRBV27
DNA: TGTGCCAGCAGGGGGGGACAGTTCTACAATGAGCAGTTCTTC
CDR3: CASRGGQFYNEQFF

D: -
size: -
J: TRBJ2-1
V: TRBV24-1
DNA: TGTGCCACCAGTGAAGGACATTACAATGAGCAGTTCTTC
CDR3: CATSEGHYNEQFF

D: -
size: -
J: TRBJ1-1
V: TRBV2
DNA: TGTGCCAGCAGCAAAGACCAGGGTCGCAACACTGAAGCTTTCTTT
CDR3: CASSKDQGRNTEAFF

D: -
size: -
J: TRBJ1-2
V: TRBV12-3/TRBV12-4
DNA: TGTGCCAGCAGTGGCGGGGTTTTCGATGGCTACACCTTC
CDR3: CASSGGVFDGYTF

D: -
size: -
J: TRBJ1-1
V: TRBV5-1
DNA: TGCGCCAGCAGCTTCGGGACTGAAGCTTTCTTT
CDR3: CASSFGTEAFF

D: -
size: -
J: TRBJ1-4
V: TRBV30
DNA: TGTGCCCGGAATACAGGGTATAATGAAAAACTGTTTTTT
CDR3: CARNTGYNEKLFF

D: -
size: -
J: TRBJ2-2
V: TRBV9
DNA: TGTGCCAGCAGCGTAGTTCGGACATCACCCACCGGGGAGCTGTTTTTT
CDR3: CASSVVRTSPTGELFF

D: TRBD2
size: -
J: TRBJ2-5
V: TRBV7-7
DNA: TGTGCCAGCAGCTCCCAGCGGGGGGGAGAGACCCAGTACTTC
CDR3: CASSSQRGGETQYF

D: TRBD1
size: -
J: TRBJ1-2
V: TRBV6-4
DNA: TGTGCCAGCAGTCCCGACAGGGGAGTTAGAGGCTACACCTTC
CDR3: CASSPDRGVRGYTF

D: -
size: -
J: TRBJ1-6
V: TRBV3-1/TRBV3-2
DNA: TGTGCCAGCAGACCTCTGAGAGGGGGCTATAATTCACCCCTCCACTTT
CDR3: CASRPLRGGYNSPLHF

D: TRBD1
size: -
J: TRBJ1-3
V: TRBV5-1
DNA: TGCGCCAGCAGCTTGGTGGGACAGCATCGTGGAAACACCATATATTTT
CDR3: CASSLVGQHRGNTIYF

D: -
size: -
J: TRBJ1-1
V: TRBV6-5
DNA: TGTGCCAGCAGTTACTCGGACAGATCTGAAGCTTTCTTT
CDR3: CASSYSDRSEAFF

D: TRBD2
size: -
J: TRBJ2-5
V: TRBV15
DNA: TGTGCCACCAGCTCGGGACAATTAGCGGGGGGGCTGGAGACCCAGTACTTC
CDR3: CATSSGQLAGGLETQYF

D: -
size: once
J: TRBJ1-5
V: TRBV4-2
DNA: TGTGCCAGCAGCCAAGATCATGGCCAGCCCCAGCATTTT
CDR3: CASSQDHGQPQHF

D: -
size: -
J: TRBJ2-2
V: TRBV7-2
DNA: TGTGCCAGCAGCGTTATAGTAAACGGGGAGCTGTTTTTT
CDR3: CASSVIVNGELFF

D: TRBD1
size: -
J: TRBJ1-2
V: TRBV29-1
DNA: TGCAGCTACGGGACAGGATCCGGCTACACCTTC
CDR3: CSYGTGSGYTF

D: TRBD1
size: -
J: TRBJ1-5
V: TRBV15
DNA: TGTGCCACCAGCAGAGGTGGGACAGGGAATCAGCCCCAGCATTTT
CDR3: CATSRGGTGNQPQHF

D: -
size: -
J: TRBJ1-5
V: TRBV18
DNA: TGTGCCAGCTCCCCCGGGTTCGGGGAGCCCCAGCATTTT
CDR3: CASSPGFGEPQHF

D: -
size: -
J: TRBJ1-1
V: TRBV9
DNA: TGTGCCAGCAGCGTAGGAGCGGTGAACACTGAAGCTTTCTTT
CDR3: CASSVGAVNTEAFF

D: -
size: -
J: TRBJ2-1
V: TRBV19
DNA: TGTGCCAGTAGTATGGTGGGAGGTGGTGAGCAGTTCTTC
CDR3: CASSMVGGGEQFF

D: TRBD1
size: -
J: TRBJ1-5
V: TRBV24-1
DNA: TGTGCCACCAGTGACCCCGACAGGGGTAGCAATCAGCCCCAGCATTTT
CDR3: CATSDPDRGSNQPQHF

D: -
size: -
J: TRBJ2-3
V: TRBV19
DNA: TGTGCCAGTAGTTACAGGATCCCTAGCACAGATACGCAGTATTTT
CDR3: CASSYRIPSTDTQYF

D: TRBD1
size: -
J: TRBJ1-1
V: TRBV5-1
DNA: TGCGCCAGCAGCTTGGCCTTGGGGACAGCTGAAGCTTTCTTT
CDR3: CASSLALGTAEAFF

D: TRBD1
size: -
J: TRBJ1-2
V: TRBV3-1/TRBV3-2
DNA: TGTGCCAGCAGCCCCGGACAGGGAAGAAGCTACACCTTC
CDR3: CASSPGQGRSYTF

D: -
size: -
J: TRBJ2-7
V: TRBV13
DNA: TGTGCCAGCAGCCCAGCAGGTCAAGGAATGAGAACCTACGAGCAGTACTTC
CDR3: CASSPAGQGMRTYEQYF

D: TRBD2
size: -
J: TRBJ2-7
V: TRBV6-2/TRBV6-3
DNA: TGTGCCAGCAGTTACTCGATTGCGGGGGTCCACGAGCAGTACTTC
CDR3: CASSYSIAGVHEQYF

D: -
size: -
J: TRBJ2-7
V: TRBV7-9
DNA: TGTGCCAGCAGCTTAGTCGGGAAGGGCGAGCAGTACTTC
CDR3: CASSLVGKGEQYF

D: -
size: -
J: TRBJ1-2
V: TRBV5-1
DNA: TGCGCCAGCAGCTTGGGTGCGGGAGCTGACTATGGCTACACCTTC
CDR3: CASSLGAGADYGYTF

D: -
size: -
J: TRBJ1-2
V: TRBV7-2
DNA: TGTGCCAGCAGCCCCCAGTGGCAGAACTATGGCTACACCTTC
CDR3: CASSPQWQNYGYTF

D: TRBD1
size: -
J: TRBJ2-7
V: TRBV2
DNA: TGTGCCAGCACCTCCGGGCAGGGGGCGGGCTCCTACGAGCAGTACTTC
CDR3: CASTSGQGAGSYEQYF

D: TRBD2
size: -
J: TRBJ2-3
V: TRBV7-8
DNA: TGTGCCAGCAGCCGCCTAGCGGGGAGAAGCACAGATACGCAGTATTTT
CDR3: CASSRLAGRSTDTQYF

D: -
size: -
J: TRBJ2-7
V: TRBV5-4
DNA: TGTGCCAGCAGCTTGCGCGGGACCCCCTACGAGCAGTACTTC
CDR3: CASSLRGTPYEQYF

D: -
size: -
J: TRBJ2-3
V: TRBV27
DNA: TGTGCCAGCAGTCAAGGACTTCCCTGGGACACAGATACGCAGTATTTT
CDR3: CASSQGLPWDTDTQYF

D: TRBD1
size: few
J: TRBJ1-4
V: TRBV6-5
DNA: TGTGCCAGCAGCGCTACAGGGGGCCGTTTCGAAAAACTGTTTTTT
CDR3: CASSATGGRFEKLFF

D: TRBD1
size: -
J: TRBJ2-4
V: TRBV7-9
DNA: TGTGCCAGCAGCTTAGCGGATACAGGGGCAAGGAAAAACATTCAGTACTTC
CDR3: CASSLADTGARKNIQYF

D: -
size: -
J: TRBJ1-1
V: TRBV19
DNA: TGTGCCAGTACGACAAACGGGGACACTGAAGCTTTCTTT
CDR3: CASTTNGDTEAFF

D: TRBD1
size: many
J: TRBJ1-3
V: TRBV5-1
DNA: TGCGCCAGCAGCACCGGGACAGGTTTCTCTGGAAACACCATATATTTT
CDR3: CASSTGTGFSGNTIYF

D: -
size: -
J: TRBJ2-7
V: TRBV28
DNA: TGTGCCAGCAGCCGCTGGGGGGAGTCCTACGAGCAGTACTTC
CDR3: CASSRWGESYEQYF

D: -
size: -
J: TRBJ2-7
V: TRBV10-2
DNA: TGCGCCAGCAGTGAGGCCCCCGGGGGAACCTACGAGCAGTACTTC
CDR3: CASSEAPGGTYEQYF

D: TRBD1
size: -
J: TRBJ1-2
V: TRBV7-9
DNA: TGTGCCAGCAGTTTACAGGGGGCTTTTGGCTACACCTTC
CDR3: CASSLQGAFGYTF

D: TRBD1
size: -
J: TRBJ1-3
V: TRBV9
DNA: TGTGCCAGCAGCCTCAGTCAGGGGGACACCATATATTTT
CDR3: CASSLSQGDTIYF

D: TRBD1
size: once
J: TRBJ1-4
V: TRBV6-2/TRBV6-3
DNA: TGTGCCAGCAGTTCCGGGGGCAGGGGGAATGAAAAACTGTTTTTT
CDR3: CASSSGGRGNEKLFF

D: -
size: -
J: TRBJ2-7
V: TRBV25-1
DNA: TGTGCCAGCAGTCCACAGGGTTCCTACGAGCAGTACTTC
CDR3: CASSPQGSYEQYF

D: -
size: -
J: TRBJ1-2
V: TRBV6-5
DNA: TGTGCCAGCAGCCCGGACAGCAACTATGGCTACACCTTC
CDR3: CASSPDSNYGYTF